This T cell receptor (beta chain) was identified in a study of T cell responses to AZD1222 COVID-19 vaccine. Study findings and constraints: The donor cohort was predominantly white British with a female majority, and clonal diversity may have been underestimated.

A few counts support this clone. No antigen is known for it. Assay used: immunoSEQ multiplex PCR; TCRdb lists only in-frame clones, some missing. The sample shows under 250,000 clones, about 92% of them seen only once. CDR3 length: 15 residues. The V gene lost 3 bases and the J gene lost 0 bases, with 9 bases spanning the gap. CDR1 and CDR2 (germline): KGHSH, LQKENI. Sequences were derived from peripheral blood, sampled on day 0 of MenACWY control vaccination. This chain connects TRBV18 to TRBJ1-3; D gene unclear. The sequence was obtained from an adult in good health. The CDR3 region is CASSPSQSSGNTIYF. As DNA, the CDR3 is TGTGCCAGCTCACCTTCTCAGTCCTCTGGAAACACCATATATTTT.